These 3 T cell receptor beta chains share one sample of origin, sequenced in a study of CD8 T cells in Susac syndrome. Reverse transcription of about 0.45 to 1 ug RNA was performed with random hexamers. From the immunoSEQ multiplex PCR reads, TCRdb called clonotypes with MiXCR, one entry per CDR3 protein. In the table there are roughly 330,000 distinct CDR3 sequences, about 91% of which are singletons. Sequenced material: CD4+ T cells from PBMCs. The receptors shown here come from a human donor with multiple sclerosis.

CDR3 region: CASSPTGRLYEQYF. In DNA form, the CDR3 reads TGCGCCAGCAGCCCTACTGGGCGACTTTACGAGCAGTACTTC. The V call is TRBV4-1, the J call TRBJ2-7; D is uncertain. The CDR3 sequence is 14 residues long. CDR1 and CDR2 from the germline V gene are MGHRA and YSYEKL. The V end lost 4 bases, the J end lost 4 bases, and 14 bases lay between the germline ends.

This rearrangement joins TRBV4-1 to TRBJ2-7, with a possible D match to TRBD2 (7 bases). V lost 1 base to trimming and J lost 6 bases, with 16 bases between them. Germline V gene data show CDR1 as MGHRA and CDR2 as YSYEKL. This CDR3 has 15 residues. CDR3 nucleotide sequence: TGCGCCAGCAGCCAAGGTAGACGGGGGGCGTTCGAGCAGTACTTC. Its protein is CASSQGRRGAFEQYF.

The chain is built from TRBV20-1 and TRBJ2-5; D is possibly TRBD2 (6 bases). Germline CDR1 is DFQATT and CDR2 is SNEGSKA (reference sequence). Trimming left V 1 base short and J 6 bases short, with 21 bases between. This CDR3 region has 16 residues. The CDR3: CSARVGGAGTLKTQYF. The CDR3 coding sequence is TGCAGTGCTAGAGTGGGGGGTGCCGGGACTTTGAAGACCCAGTACTTC.